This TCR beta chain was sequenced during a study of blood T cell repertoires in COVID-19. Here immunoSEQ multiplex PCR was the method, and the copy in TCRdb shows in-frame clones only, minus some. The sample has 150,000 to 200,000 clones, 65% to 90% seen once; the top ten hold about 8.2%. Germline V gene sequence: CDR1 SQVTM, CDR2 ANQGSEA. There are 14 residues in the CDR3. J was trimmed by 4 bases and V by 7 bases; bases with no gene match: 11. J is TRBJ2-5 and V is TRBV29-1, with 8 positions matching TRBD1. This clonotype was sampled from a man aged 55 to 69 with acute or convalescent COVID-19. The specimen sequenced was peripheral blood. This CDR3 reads CSAQGTGHSETQYF. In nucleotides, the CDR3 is TGCAGCGCCCAGGGGACAGGCCATTCAGAGACCCAGTACTTC.